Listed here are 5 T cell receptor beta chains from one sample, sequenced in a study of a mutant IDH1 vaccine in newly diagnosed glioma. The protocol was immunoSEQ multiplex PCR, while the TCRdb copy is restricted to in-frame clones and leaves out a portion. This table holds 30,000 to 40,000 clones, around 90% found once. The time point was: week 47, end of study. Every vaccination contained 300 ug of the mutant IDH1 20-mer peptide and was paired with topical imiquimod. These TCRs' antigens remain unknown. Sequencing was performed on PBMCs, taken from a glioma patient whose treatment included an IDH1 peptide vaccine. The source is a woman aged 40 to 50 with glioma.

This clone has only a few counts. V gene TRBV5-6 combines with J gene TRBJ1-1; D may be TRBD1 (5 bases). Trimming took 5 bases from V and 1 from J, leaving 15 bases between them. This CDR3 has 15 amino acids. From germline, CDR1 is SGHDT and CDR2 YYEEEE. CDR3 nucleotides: TGTGCCAGCAGTTCTTCAGGGCACAAGAACACTGAAGCTTTCTTT. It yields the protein CASSSSGHKNTEAFF.

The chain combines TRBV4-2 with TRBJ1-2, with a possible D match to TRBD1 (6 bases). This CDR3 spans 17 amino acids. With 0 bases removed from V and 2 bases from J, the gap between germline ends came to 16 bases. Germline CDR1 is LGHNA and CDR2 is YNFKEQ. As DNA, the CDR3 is TGTGCCAGCAGCCAAGATATCACAGGGCCCCTCAACTATGGCTACACCTTC. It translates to CASSQDITGPLNYGYTF.

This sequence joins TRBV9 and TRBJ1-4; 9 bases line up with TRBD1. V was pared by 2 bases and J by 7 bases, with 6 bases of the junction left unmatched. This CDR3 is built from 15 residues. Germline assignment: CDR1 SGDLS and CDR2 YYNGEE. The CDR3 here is CASSVGQGSVEKLFF. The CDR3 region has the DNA TGTGCCAGCAGCGTGGGACAGGGATCGGTTGAAAAACTGTTTTTT. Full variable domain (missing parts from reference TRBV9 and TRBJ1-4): DSGVTQTPKHLITATGQRVTLRCSPRSGDLSVYWYQQSLDQGLQFLIQYYNGEERAKGNILERFSAQQFPDLHSELNLSSLELGDSALYFCASSVGQGSVEKLFFGSGTQLSVL.

The CDR3 here is CASSARGFYTDTQYF. The CDR3 nucleotides read TGTGCCAGCAGTGCCAGGGGTTTTTATACAGATACGCAGTATTTT. The chain joins TRBV25-1 to TRBJ2-3; D is perhaps TRBD1 (6 bases). CDR1 and CDR2 from the germline V gene are MGHDK and SYGVNS. The CDR3 spans 15 residues. Trimming removed 4 bases at V and 3 bases at J, with 14 bases between. Based on the CDR3 plus reference TRBV25-1 and TRBJ2-3, the full variable domain is EADIYQTPRYLVIGTGKKITLECSQTMGHDKMYWYQQDPGMELHLIHYSYGVNSTEKGDLSSESTVSRIRTEHFPLTLESARPSHTSQYLCASSARGFYTDTQYFGPGTRLTVL.

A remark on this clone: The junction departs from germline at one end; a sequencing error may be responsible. Here the CDR3 reads CASSLVDRVRKPQHF. The CDR3 DNA reads TGTGCTAGCAGCTTAGTGGACAGGGTTCGGAAGCCCCAGCATTTT. The V call is TRBV7-7, the J call TRBJ1-5; 8 bases fit TRBD1. In germline, CDR1 is SSHAT, CDR2 FNYEAQ (reference sequence). CDR3 length: 15 residues.